This TCR beta chain emerged from a study of memory CD4+ T cells and cytomegalovirus serostatus. In the study overall: Donors were healthy Belgian adults, several CMV seropositive and approximately 25 seronegative. Study-wide results and limits: Each of approximately 61 CMV-associated TCRbeta sequences occurred in one to five individuals. Suggested: most of the CMV-linked TCR signature lies in CD4+ memory cells.

Sequencing was performed with immunoSEQ multiplex PCR; in TCRdb, only in-frame clones are kept and a portion is missing. In the table there are roughly 50,000 clones, 82% of which are singletons. CDR1 is SGHTA, CDR2 FQGNSA, per germline. CDR3 length: 14 amino acids. V was clipped by 6 bases and J by 5 bases, with 14 bases between them. Single viable CD3+CD4+CD8-CD45RO+ cells were sorted as the memory CD4+ T cells. Note on this clone: Its target is unknown.

The chain links TRBV7-2 to TRBJ2-1, with D tentatively TRBD2 (5 bases). The sequenced material came from memory CD4+ T cells from blood. This clonotype was sampled from an adult in good health and CMV-seronegative. Some clones in this sample may be carry-over from other donors' samples. CDR3 protein: CASSRRRSNNEQFF. Written as DNA, the CDR3 is TGTGCCAGCAGTCGACGGAGGAGTAACAATGAGCAGTTCTTC.